This TCR beta chain stems from a study of early T cells in non-severe SARS-CoV-2 infection. CDR1 is MDHEN, CDR2 SYDVKM, per germline. This CDR3 has 17 amino acids. Trimming removed 4 bases from V and 9 bases from J, with 22 bases in between. A single record per CDR3 protein comes from TCRdb applying MiXCR to the 5' RACE reads. The table has tens of thousands of distinct CDR3 sequences, roughly 10% seen once. The chain couples TRBV28 to TRBJ1-6, with a possible D match to TRBD1 (6 bases). Here the sequenced sample was whole blood, taken at baseline. The receptor comes from an adult who was a healthcare worker with PCR-confirmed SARS-CoV-2 infection or an uninfected control (not recorded which). CDR3 DNA: TGTGCCAGCAGTTACTTGGGGACACCGGCAAGGGGTTCACCCCTCCACTTT. Translated, it gives CASSYLGTPARGSPLHF.